This T cell receptor beta chain was identified in a study of shared clonotypes between healthy human individuals. This CDR3 is built from 13 residues. CDR1 SQVTM and CDR2 ANQGSEA come from the germline V gene. J lost 3 bases, V lost 4 bases, and 5 bases had no gene match. The assay was immunoSEQ multiplex PCR, and TCRdb's table has in-frame clones only and misses some. The sample has 2 million or so clones; roughly 95% are singletons. This chain links TRBV29-1 with TRBJ2-7, with 8 positions matching TRBD2. The sequence came from a man in his late teens or twenties in good health. Specimen: naive CD4+ T cells sorted from blood. Subset meaning: CD45RA+ positively selected. The CDR3, as DNA: TGCAGCGTTGCGAACGGGGGGGGCTACGAGCAGTACTTC. Translation gives CSVANGGGYEQYF.